Following are 10 T cell receptor beta chains from one sample sequenced in a study of immune evolution from preneoplasia to lung adenocarcinoma. The method was immunoSEQ multiplex PCR; TCRdb's version includes in-frame clones alone and lacks a portion of them. The table lists around 39,000 clones, about 74% of them singletons. The sequenced sample consisted of FFPE invasive lung adenocarcinoma tissue. These receptors were collected from a person in their sixties with lung adenocarcinoma.

The chain couples TRBV15 to TRBJ2-1; 9 bases align to TRBD2. The V gene's germline CDR1 is LNHNV and CDR2 YYDKDF (reference sequence). The CDR3 covers 16 residues. V was clipped by 1 base and J by 0 bases; unmatched bases: 1. Here the CDR3 reads CATSRGSGSSYNEQFF. The CDR3 DNA reads TGTGCCACCAGCAGAGGTAGCGGGAGCTCCTACAATGAGCAGTTCTTC.

The rearrangement links TRBV5-1 to TRBJ1-4; no definite D call. Trimming shortened V by 4 bases and J by 0 bases, and 7 bases separated the two germline ends. This CDR3 is built from 14 residues. CDR1 is SGHRS and CDR2 is YFSETQ in the germline V gene. CDR3 protein: CASSPQATNEKLFF. CDR3 DNA sequence: TGCGCCAGCAGCCCACAAGCAACTAATGAAAAACTGTTTTTT.

V and J are TRBV28 and TRBJ1-2, with TRBD1 matching over 7 bases. V trimming: 2 bases; J trimming: 4 bases; junction bases outside the gene matches: 10. Germline-derived CDR1 and CDR2 are MDHEN and SYDVKM. The CDR3 has 16 residues. This CDR3 is CASSLLPGTASYGYTF. The DNA for the CDR3 is TGTGCCAGCAGTTTACTTCCCGGGACAGCTTCCTATGGCTACACCTTC.

J is TRBJ2-1 and V is TRBV5-6; D remains ambiguous. Between the trimmed V and J ends, which lost 7 bases and 8 bases, there was a span of 22 bases. Germline CDR1 reads SGHDT; CDR2 reads YYEEEE. This CDR3 is 15 amino acids long. CDR3 loop: CASETNPMIRDEQFF. The CDR3 nucleotides are TGTGCCAGCGAAACAAACCCAATGATACGCGATGAGCAGTTCTTC.

About this clone: Since a much larger clone is just one base distant, this may be a read error. V is TRBV28 and J is TRBJ2-6, with D unresolved. Per germline, CDR1 MDHEN and CDR2 SYDVKM. The CDR3 spans 13 residues. V was shortened by 3 bases and J by 3 bases, with 3 bases between the two germline ends. CDR3 sequence: CASSLSGANVLTF. The CDR3 nucleotides read TGTGCCAGCAGTTTGAGTGGGGCCAACGTCCTGACTTTC.

This chain uses TRBV5-1 with TRBJ2-1; D may be TRBD1 (6 bases). Trimming left V 4 bases short and J 8 bases short, with 22 bases between. The CDR3 sequence is 16 residues long. Germline CDR1 and CDR2: SGHRS and YFSETQ. The CDR3 spells CASSPRDTWSIDEQFF. The CDR3 DNA is TGCGCCAGCAGCCCCCGGGACACCTGGAGTATCGATGAGCAGTTCTTC.

This chain joins TRBV28 and TRBJ1-1; a possible D gene is TRBD1 (6 bases). The CDR3 contains 14 residues. Trimming shortened V by 7 bases and J by 3 bases, and 15 bases separated the two germline ends. Germline lookup yields CDR1 MDHEN and CDR2 SYDVKM. The CDR3 loop reads CASTDRLRHTEAFF. In nucleotides, the CDR3 is TGTGCCAGCACCGACAGGTTGAGGCACACTGAAGCTTTCTTT. Looking up the rest from reference TRBV28 and TRBJ1-1 gives the full variable domain: DVKVTQSSRYLVKRTGEKVFLECVQDMDHENMFWYRQDPGLGLRLIYFSYDVKMKEKGDIPEGYSVSREKKERFSLILESASTNQTSMYLCASTDRLRHTEAFFGQGTRLTVV.

This clone appeared a few times. The V call is TRBV6-1, the J call TRBJ2-7; TRBD2 might be the D (5 bases). The CDR3 loop spans 14 amino acids. Germline CDR1 MNHNS, CDR2 SASEGT. V was cut by 1 base and J by 4 bases, with 11 bases left in between. The CDR3 sequence: CASSEELVGYEQYF. As DNA, the CDR3 is TGTGCCAGCAGTGAAGAACTAGTGGGGTACGAGCAGTACTTC.

This clone was seen more than once but under ten times. V gene TRBV5-4 combines with J gene TRBJ2-3; D is undetermined. Trimming removed 0 bases from V and 2 bases from J, with 10 bases in between. The CDR3 length is 15 residues. Germline V gene lookup returns CDR1 SGHNT and CDR2 YYREEE (reference sequence). The CDR3 reads CASSLASRNTDTQYF. DNA for the CDR3: TGTGCCAGCAGCTTGGCCTCGCGGAACACAGATACGCAGTATTTT. Together with reference TRBV5-4 and TRBJ2-3, the CDR3 gives the full variable domain: ETGVTQSPTHLIKTRGQQVTLRCSSQSGHNTVSWYQQALGQGPQFIFQYYREEENGRGNFPPRFSGLQFPNYSSELNVNALELDDSALYLCASSLASRNTDTQYFGPGTRLTVL.

The chain employs TRBV15 and TRBJ1-2; D is ambiguous. V was clipped by 1 base and J by 8 bases, with 14 bases between them. The CDR3 is 14 residues long. Germline CDR1 reads LNHNV; CDR2 reads YYDKDF (reference sequence). The DNA of the CDR3 is TGTGCCACCAGCAGAGGCGACGTGCAGGTCGGCTACACCTTC. Amino acid sequence: CATSRGDVQVGYTF.